Described below is a single T cell receptor (beta chain) sequence and its context. The antigen is undetermined. This sample was included in a study of OX40 agonist ivuxolimab in advanced cancers. About the research overall: Given to patients was ivuxolimab, an agonistic anti-OX40 (CD134) antibody. Overall study results and limits: Certain nonresponders likewise exhibited a low normalized T-cell clonal expansion.

The CDR3 has 14 amino acids. V was trimmed by 0 bases and J by 1 base, leaving 3 bases between them. The germline V gene encodes CDR1 SGHTA and CDR2 FQGNSA. Data came from immunoSEQ multiplex PCR; TCRdb stores just in-frame clones and leaves some out. This sample yields around 75,000 clones, of which about nine tenths are seen a single time; around 2.6% belongs to the top ten. This specimen was CD4+ or CD8+ T cells sorted from blood, taken in a trial of the OX40 agonist ivuxolimab. The clonotype originates from an adult with an advanced solid tumor such as melanoma, head and neck, liver or kidney cancer. The chain carries TRBV7-2 and TRBJ2-2; no reliable D call. CDR3: CASSLAVNTGELFF. The DNA for the CDR3 is TGTGCCAGCAGCTTAGCCGTGAACACCGGGGAGCTGTTTTTT.